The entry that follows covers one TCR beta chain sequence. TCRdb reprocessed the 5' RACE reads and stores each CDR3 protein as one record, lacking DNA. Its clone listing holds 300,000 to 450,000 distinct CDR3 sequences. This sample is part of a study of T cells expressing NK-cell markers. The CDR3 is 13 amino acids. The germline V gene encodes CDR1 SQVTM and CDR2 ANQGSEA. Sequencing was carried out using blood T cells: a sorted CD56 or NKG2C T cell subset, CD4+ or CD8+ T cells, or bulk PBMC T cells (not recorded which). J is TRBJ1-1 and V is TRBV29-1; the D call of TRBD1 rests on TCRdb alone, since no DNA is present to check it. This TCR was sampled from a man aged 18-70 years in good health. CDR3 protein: CSVAGGWDTEAFF.